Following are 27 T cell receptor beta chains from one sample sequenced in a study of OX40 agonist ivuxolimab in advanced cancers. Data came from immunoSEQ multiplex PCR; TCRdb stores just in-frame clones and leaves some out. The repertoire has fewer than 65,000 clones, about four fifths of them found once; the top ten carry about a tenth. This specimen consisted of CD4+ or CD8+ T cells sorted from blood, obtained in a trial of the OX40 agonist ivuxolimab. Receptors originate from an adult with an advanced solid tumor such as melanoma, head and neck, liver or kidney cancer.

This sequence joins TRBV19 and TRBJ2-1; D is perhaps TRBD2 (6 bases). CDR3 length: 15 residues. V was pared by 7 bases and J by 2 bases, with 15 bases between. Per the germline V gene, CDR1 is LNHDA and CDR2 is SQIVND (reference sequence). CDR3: CASTTDYSTYNEQFF. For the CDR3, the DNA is TGTGCCAGTACCACGGACTATTCGACCTACAATGAGCAGTTCTTC. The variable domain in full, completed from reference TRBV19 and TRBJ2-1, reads DGGITQSPKYLFRKEGQNVTLSCEQNLNHDAMYWYRQDPGQGLRLIYYSQIVNDFQKGDIAEGYSVSREKKESFPLTVTSAQKNPTAFYLCASTTDYSTYNEQFFGPGTRLTVL.

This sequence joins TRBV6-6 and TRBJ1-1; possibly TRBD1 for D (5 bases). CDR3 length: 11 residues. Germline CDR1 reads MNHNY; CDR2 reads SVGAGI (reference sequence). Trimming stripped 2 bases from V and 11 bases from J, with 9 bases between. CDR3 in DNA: TGTGCCAGCAGTTACGAGGGGAAGGCTTTCTTT. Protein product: CASSYEGKAFF.

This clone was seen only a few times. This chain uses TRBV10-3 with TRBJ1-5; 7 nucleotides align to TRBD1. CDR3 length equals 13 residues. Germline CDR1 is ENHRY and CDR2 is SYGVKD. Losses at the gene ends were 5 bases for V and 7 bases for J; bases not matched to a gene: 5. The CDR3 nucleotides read TGTGCCATCAGTCCGACAGGGTACCAGCCCCAGCATTTT. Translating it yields CAISPTGYQPQHF.

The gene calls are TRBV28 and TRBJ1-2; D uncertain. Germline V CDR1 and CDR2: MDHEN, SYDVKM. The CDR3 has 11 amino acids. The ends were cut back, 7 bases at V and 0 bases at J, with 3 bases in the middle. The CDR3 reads CASTANYGYTF. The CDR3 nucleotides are TGTGCCAGCACTGCTAACTATGGCTACACCTTC.

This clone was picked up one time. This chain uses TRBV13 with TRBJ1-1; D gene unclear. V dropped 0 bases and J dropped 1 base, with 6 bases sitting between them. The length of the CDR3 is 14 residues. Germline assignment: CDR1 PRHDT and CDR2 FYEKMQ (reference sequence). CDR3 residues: CASSLGPGNTEAFF. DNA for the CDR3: TGTGCCAGCAGCTTAGGCCCGGGGAACACTGAAGCTTTCTTT. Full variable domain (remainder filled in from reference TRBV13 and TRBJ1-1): AAGVIQSPRHLIKEKRETATLKCYPIPRHDTVYWYQQGPGQDPQFLISFYEKMQSDKGSIPDRFSAQQFSDYHSELNMSSLELGDSALYFCASSLGPGNTEAFFGQGTRLTVV.

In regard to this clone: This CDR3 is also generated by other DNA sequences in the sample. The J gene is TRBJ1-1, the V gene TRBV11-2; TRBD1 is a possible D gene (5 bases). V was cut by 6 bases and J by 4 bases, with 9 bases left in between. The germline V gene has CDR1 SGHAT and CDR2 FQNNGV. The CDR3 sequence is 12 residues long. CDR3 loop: CASSLDSTEAFF. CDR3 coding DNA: TGTGCCAGCAGTCTAGACAGCACTGAAGCTTTCTTT.

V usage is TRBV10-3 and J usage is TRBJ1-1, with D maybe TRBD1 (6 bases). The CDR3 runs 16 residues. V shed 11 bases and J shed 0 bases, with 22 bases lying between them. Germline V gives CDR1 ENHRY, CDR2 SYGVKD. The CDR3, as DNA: TGTGCCGCCGCATCCCGAACAGGGCTGGTGAACACTGAAGCTTTCTTT. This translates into CAAASRTGLVNTEAFF.

The CDR3 is CASRGGPHETQYF. The CDR3 nucleotides read TGTGCCAGTAGGGGGGGGCCACACGAGACCCAGTACTTC. V and J are TRBV19 and TRBJ2-5; tentative D call: TRBD2 (7 bases). The V gene lost 6 bases and the J gene lost 5 bases, with 13 bases spanning the gap. From germline, CDR1 is LNHDA and CDR2 SQIVND (reference sequence). This CDR3 contains 13 residues.

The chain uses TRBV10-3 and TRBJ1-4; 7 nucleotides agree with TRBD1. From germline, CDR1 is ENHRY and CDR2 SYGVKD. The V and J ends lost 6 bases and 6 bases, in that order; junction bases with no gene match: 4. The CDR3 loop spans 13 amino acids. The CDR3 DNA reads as TGTGCCATCAGAGGTGACAGGGATGAAAAACTGTTTTTT. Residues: CAIRGDRDEKLFF.

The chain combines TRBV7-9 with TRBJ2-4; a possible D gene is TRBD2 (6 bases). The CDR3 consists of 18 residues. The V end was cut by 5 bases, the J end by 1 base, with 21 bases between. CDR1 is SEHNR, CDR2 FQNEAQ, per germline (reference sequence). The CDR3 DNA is TGTGCCAGCAGCCCGACCGCCACTAGCTCTAGTGCCAAAAACATTCAGTACTTC. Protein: CASSPTATSSSAKNIQYF.

The DNA of the CDR3 is TGTGCCAGCAGCTTAAGGGGCGAGGAACAGGATGGAGAGACCCAGTACTTC. This gives the protein CASSLRGEEQDGETQYF. V and J are TRBV7-3 and TRBJ2-5; tentative D call: TRBD1 (5 bases). The V gene's germline CDR1 is SGHTA and CDR2 FQGTGA. V lost 1 base and J lost 4, with 19 bases in between. The CDR3 length is 17 residues. Looking up the rest from reference TRBV7-3 and TRBJ2-5 gives the full variable domain: GAGVSQTPSNKVTEKGKYVELRCDPISGHTALYWYRQSLGQGPEFLIYFQGTGAADDSGLPNDRFFAVRPEGSVSTLKIQRTERGDSAVYLCASSLRGEEQDGETQYFGPGTRLLVL.

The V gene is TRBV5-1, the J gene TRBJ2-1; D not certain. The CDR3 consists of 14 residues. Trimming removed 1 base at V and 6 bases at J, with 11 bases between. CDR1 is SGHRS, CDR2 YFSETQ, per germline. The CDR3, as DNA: TGCGCCAGCAGCTTGAACTGGATGGGCAATGAGCAGTTCTTC. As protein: CASSLNWMGNEQFF.

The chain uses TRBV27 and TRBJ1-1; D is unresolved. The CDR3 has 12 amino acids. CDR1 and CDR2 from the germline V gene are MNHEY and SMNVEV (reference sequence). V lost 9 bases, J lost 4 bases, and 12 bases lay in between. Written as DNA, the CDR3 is TGTGCCAGTTACTCGGTGGGCACTGAAGCTTTCTTT. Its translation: CASYSVGTEAFF.

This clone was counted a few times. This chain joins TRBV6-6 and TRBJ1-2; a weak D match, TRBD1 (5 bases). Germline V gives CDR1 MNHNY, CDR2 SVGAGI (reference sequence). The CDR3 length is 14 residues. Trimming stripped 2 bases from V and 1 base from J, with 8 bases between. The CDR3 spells CASSYMGVNYGYTF. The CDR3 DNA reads TGTGCCAGCAGTTACATGGGGGTTAACTATGGCTACACCTTC.

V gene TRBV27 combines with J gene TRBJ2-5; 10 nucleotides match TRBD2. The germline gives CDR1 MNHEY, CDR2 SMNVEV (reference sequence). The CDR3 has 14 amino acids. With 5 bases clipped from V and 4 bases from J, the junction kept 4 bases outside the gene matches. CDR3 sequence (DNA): TGTGCCAGCAGTCCCTTAGCGGGAGGAGAGACCCAGTACTTC. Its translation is CASSPLAGGETQYF.

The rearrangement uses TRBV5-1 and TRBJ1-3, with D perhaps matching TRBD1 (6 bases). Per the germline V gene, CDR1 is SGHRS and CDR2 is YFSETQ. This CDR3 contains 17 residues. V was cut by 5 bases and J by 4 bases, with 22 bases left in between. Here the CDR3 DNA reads TGCGCCAGCAGTCCTGGACAGAACGCACCTTCAGGAAACACCATATATTTT. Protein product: CASSPGQNAPSGNTIYF.

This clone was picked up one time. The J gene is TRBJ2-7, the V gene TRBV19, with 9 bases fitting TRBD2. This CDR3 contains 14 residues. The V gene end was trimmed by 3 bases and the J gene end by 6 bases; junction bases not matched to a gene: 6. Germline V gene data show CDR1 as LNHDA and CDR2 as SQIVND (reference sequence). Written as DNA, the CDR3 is TGTGCCAGTAGTATGGGACTAGCCGCTCCCGAGCAGTACTTC. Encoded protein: CASSMGLAAPEQYF.

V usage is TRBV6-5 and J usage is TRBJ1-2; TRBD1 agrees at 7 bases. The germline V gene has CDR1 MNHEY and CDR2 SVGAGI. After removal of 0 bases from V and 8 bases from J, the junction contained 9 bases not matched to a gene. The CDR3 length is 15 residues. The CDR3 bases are TGTGCCAGCAGTTACTCAGAGGGGGCGACGGGAGGCTACACCTTC. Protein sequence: CASSYSEGATGGYTF.

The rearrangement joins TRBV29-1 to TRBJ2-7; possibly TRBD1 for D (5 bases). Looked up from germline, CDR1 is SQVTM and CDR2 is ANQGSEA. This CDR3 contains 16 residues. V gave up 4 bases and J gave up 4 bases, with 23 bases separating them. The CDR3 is CSVVLSLSTVRYEQYF. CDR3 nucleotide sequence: TGCAGCGTTGTTTTATCGCTGTCGACAGTGAGGTACGAGCAGTACTTC.

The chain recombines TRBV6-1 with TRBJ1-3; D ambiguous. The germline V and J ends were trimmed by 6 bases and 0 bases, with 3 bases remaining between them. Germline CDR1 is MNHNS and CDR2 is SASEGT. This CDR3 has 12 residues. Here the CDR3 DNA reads TGTGCCAGCAGCGACTCTGGAAACACCATATATTTT. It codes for CASSDSGNTIYF.

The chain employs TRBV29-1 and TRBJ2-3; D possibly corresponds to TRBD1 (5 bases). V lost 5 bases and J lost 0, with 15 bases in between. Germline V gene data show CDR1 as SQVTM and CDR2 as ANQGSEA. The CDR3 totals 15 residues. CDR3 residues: CSVIQDPLSTDTQYF. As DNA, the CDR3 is TGCAGCGTTATACAGGACCCCCTTAGCACAGATACGCAGTATTTT.

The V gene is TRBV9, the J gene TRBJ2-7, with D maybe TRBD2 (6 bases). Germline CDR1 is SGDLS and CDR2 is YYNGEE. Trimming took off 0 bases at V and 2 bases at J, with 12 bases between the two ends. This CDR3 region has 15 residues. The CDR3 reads CASSVDGSHTYEQYF. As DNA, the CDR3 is TGTGCCAGCAGCGTAGACGGGAGTCATACCTACGAGCAGTACTTC.

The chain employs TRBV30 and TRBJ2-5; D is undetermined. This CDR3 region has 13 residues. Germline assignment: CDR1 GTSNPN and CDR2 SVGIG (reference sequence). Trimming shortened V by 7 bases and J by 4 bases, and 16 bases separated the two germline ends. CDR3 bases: TGTGCCTCCCTAAAGGGAAGTAGAGAGACCCAGTACTTC. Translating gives CASLKGSRETQYF.

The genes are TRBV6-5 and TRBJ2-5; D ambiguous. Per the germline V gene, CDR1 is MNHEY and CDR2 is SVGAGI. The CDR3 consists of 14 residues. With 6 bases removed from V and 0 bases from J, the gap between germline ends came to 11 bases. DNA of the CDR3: TGTGCCAGCAGCCTCGGGTGGGACCAAGAGACCCAGTACTTC. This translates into CASSLGWDQETQYF.

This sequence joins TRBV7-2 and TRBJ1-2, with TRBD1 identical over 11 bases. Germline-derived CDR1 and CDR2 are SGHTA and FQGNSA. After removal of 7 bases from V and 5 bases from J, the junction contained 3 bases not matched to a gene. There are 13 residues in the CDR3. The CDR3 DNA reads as TGTGCCAGCAACCGGGACAGGGGGTATGGCTACACCTTC. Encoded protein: CASNRDRGYGYTF.

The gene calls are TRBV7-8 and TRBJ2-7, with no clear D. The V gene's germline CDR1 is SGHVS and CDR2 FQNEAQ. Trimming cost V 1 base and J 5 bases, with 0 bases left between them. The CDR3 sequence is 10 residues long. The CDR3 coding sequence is TGTGCCAGCAGCTTAGACGAGCAGTACTTC. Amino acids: CASSLDEQYF.

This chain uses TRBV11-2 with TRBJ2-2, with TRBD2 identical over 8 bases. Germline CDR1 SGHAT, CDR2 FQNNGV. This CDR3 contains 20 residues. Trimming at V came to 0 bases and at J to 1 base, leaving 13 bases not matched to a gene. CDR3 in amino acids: CASSLDTAQTSVGNTGELFF. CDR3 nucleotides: TGTGCCAGCAGCTTAGATACCGCCCAGACTAGCGTTGGGAACACCGGGGAGCTGTTTTTT.